These 29 T cell receptor beta chains were sequenced from one sample in a study of cytomegalovirus exposure and HLA in healthy donors. Repertoires were generated with immunoSEQ multiplex PCR, while TCRdb's copy carries only in-frame clones and drops some. The sample consists of about 160,000 clones, 86% of them appearing once. What was sequenced was PBMCs. These receptors were obtained from a young woman in good health and CMV-seronegative.

CDR3 protein: CASSPDRVTGELFF. DNA for the CDR3: TGTGCCAGCAGCCCGGACAGGGTAACCGGGGAGCTGTTTTTT. The V call is TRBV11-2, the J call TRBJ2-2; TRBD1 matches at 8 bases. CDR1 and CDR2 (germline): SGHAT, FQNNGV. V gave up 5 bases and J gave up 5 bases; unmatched junction bases: 4. This CDR3 region has 14 residues.

The CDR3 DNA sequence: TGTGCCAGTAGTGAGACCGGGACAGCTATCACAGATACGCAGTATTTT. Its translation is CASSETGTAITDTQYF. This chain connects TRBV19 to TRBJ2-3; 7 bases line up with TRBD1. This CDR3 contains 16 residues. Per germline, CDR1 LNHDA and CDR2 SQIVND (reference sequence). After removal of 5 bases from V and 2 bases from J, the junction contained 10 bases not matched to a gene. Combining the CDR3 with reference TRBV19 and TRBJ2-3 gives the whole variable domain DGGITQSPKYLFRKEGQNVTLSCEQNLNHDAMYWYRQDPGQGLRLIYYSQIVNDFQKGDIAEGYSVSREKKESFPLTVTSAQKNPTAFYLCASSETGTAITDTQYFGPGTRLTVL.

The rearrangement links TRBV7-9 to TRBJ1-4; D unclear. The V and J ends lost 5 bases and 7 bases respectively, with 8 bases between them. CDR1 and CDR2 (germline): SEHNR, FQNEAQ (reference sequence). The length of the CDR3 is 12 residues. CDR3 DNA: TGTGCCAGCAGCCGATTGGGTGAAAAACTGTTTTTT. This codes for CASSRLGEKLFF.

This clone was observed a few times. The chain couples TRBV19 to TRBJ2-2; a weak D match, TRBD1 (5 bases). Trimming took 4 bases from V and 8 from J, leaving 11 bases between them. The CDR3 extends over 13 amino acids. The germline gives CDR1 LNHDA, CDR2 SQIVND (reference sequence). The CDR3 DNA reads TGTGCCAGTAGTACCCAGGGCTCGGGGGAGCTGTTTTTT. Translation: CASSTQGSGELFF.

The chain links TRBV5-4 to TRBJ1-2, with D possibly TRBD1 on 6 matching bases. Germline values: CDR1 SGHNT, CDR2 YYREEE (reference sequence). Trimming left V 4 bases short and J 4 bases short, with 14 bases between. This CDR3 spans 14 amino acids. The CDR3 is CASSVARTAYGYTF. CDR3 sequence (DNA): TGTGCCAGCAGCGTAGCCAGGACAGCCTATGGCTACACCTTC.

Only one count was recorded for this clone. This rearrangement joins TRBV2 to TRBJ1-4, with D perhaps matching TRBD1 (6 bases). The CDR3 is 15 amino acids. Germline V gene sequence: CDR1 SNHLY, CDR2 FYNNEI. Trimming removed 5 bases from V and 2 bases from J, with 12 bases in between. The CDR3 bases are TGTGCCAGCAGTAAAAACAGGGCGACTAATGAAAAACTGTTTTTT. This translates into CASSKNRATNEKLFF.

This chain joins TRBV29-1 and TRBJ2-7; a possible D gene is TRBD2 (6 bases). This CDR3 contains 14 residues. V lost 1 base and J lost 5, with 15 bases in between. CDR1 and CDR2 from the germline V gene are SQVTM and ANQGSEA. CDR3 nucleotides: TGCAGCGTTGAAGGGGTTGGGGGAGGTCACGAGCAGTACTTC. This codes for CSVEGVGGGHEQYF.

This chain links TRBV10-1 with TRBJ2-5; 9 positions agree with TRBD2. Germline V lookup: CDR1 WNHNN, CDR2 SYGVQD (reference sequence). V shed 2 bases, J shed 3 bases, and the junction held 10 bases outside the gene matches. This CDR3 has 17 amino acids. CDR3 residues: CASSESRASGMKETQYF. CDR3 DNA sequence: TGCGCCAGCAGTGAGAGTAGGGCTAGCGGGATGAAAGAGACCCAGTACTTC.

The genes are TRBV28 and TRBJ2-7, with no clear D. Germline-derived CDR1 and CDR2 are MDHEN and SYDVKM. The CDR3 consists of 12 residues. V lost 5 bases and J lost 3, with 8 bases in between. The CDR3 DNA is TGTGCCAGCAGTCTAACCAACTACGAGCAGTACTTC. Amino acid sequence: CASSLTNYEQYF.

The chain has TRBV25-1 and TRBJ2-1; no firm D call. The V end lost 4 bases, the J end lost 6 bases, and 16 bases lay between the germline ends. The CDR3 has 15 amino acids. Germline CDR1 and CDR2: MGHDK and SYGVNS. In nucleotides, the CDR3 is TGTGCCAGCAGTGTGCGGATCGGCTTAAGCAATGAGCAGTTCTTC. It is translated as CASSVRIGLSNEQFF. The whole variable domain, filled in from reference TRBV25-1 and TRBJ2-1, reads EADIYQTPRYLVIGTGKKITLECSQTMGHDKMYWYQQDPGMELHLIHYSYGVNSTEKGDLSSESTVSRIRTEHFPLTLESARPSHTSQYLCASSVRIGLSNEQFFGPGTRLTVL.

This chain connects TRBV13 to TRBJ1-6; D uncertain. This CDR3 has 15 residues. The germline CDR1 and CDR2 sequences are PRHDT and FYEKMQ (reference sequence). The V end was cut by 3 bases, the J end by 6 bases, with 12 bases between. CDR3 sequence reads: CASSLATDSNSPLHF. Written as DNA, the CDR3 is TGTGCCAGCAGCTTGGCGACTGATTCTAATTCACCCCTCCACTTT.

V usage is TRBV18 and J usage is TRBJ2-1; 10 nucleotides line up with TRBD1. Per germline, CDR1 KGHSH and CDR2 LQKENI. With V trimmed by 6 bases and J by 4 bases, 3 bases remained unmatched. The CDR3 consists of 14 residues. As DNA, the CDR3 is TGTGCCAGCTCGTGGGACAGGGGTTACAATGAGCAGTTCTTC. Translated: CASSWDRGYNEQFF.

The chain couples TRBV11-2 to TRBJ2-7, with 7 bases matching TRBD1. Germline V lookup: CDR1 SGHAT, CDR2 FQNNGV. This CDR3 is built from 13 residues. The trim removed 3 bases at V and 3 bases at J, leaving 2 bases unmatched. CDR3 in DNA: TGTGCCAGCAGCTTGGGGACAGACTACGAGCAGTACTTC. It yields the protein CASSLGTDYEQYF. The complete variable domain, with remaining parts taken from reference TRBV11-2 and TRBJ2-7, reads EAGVAQSPRYKIIEKRQSVAFWCNPISGHATLYWYQQILGQGPKLLIQFQNNGVVDDSQLPKDRFSAERLKGVDSTLKIQPAKLEDSAVYLCASSLGTDYEQYFGPGTRLTVT.

Here the CDR3 reads CASSLQVGYEQYF. CDR3 nucleotide sequence: TGTGCCAGCAGCTTGCAGGTAGGGTACGAGCAGTACTTC. This chain connects TRBV5-5 to TRBJ2-7; D gene ambiguous. Germline lookup yields CDR1 SGHKS and CDR2 YYEKEE (reference sequence). The CDR3 runs 13 residues. V was pared by 1 base and J by 4 bases, with 9 bases between.

This rearrangement joins TRBV5-1 to TRBJ1-2; D ambiguous. Germline V gene lookup returns CDR1 SGHRS and CDR2 YFSETQ. There are 17 residues in the CDR3. Trimming pared 5 bases from V and 1 base from J, leaving 21 bases between. The CDR3 loop is CASSPGRQEGGNYGYTF. In nucleotides, the CDR3 is TGCGCCAGCAGTCCCGGCAGGCAGGAAGGAGGTAACTATGGCTACACCTTC.

The rearrangement uses TRBV4-1 and TRBJ1-5; D remains ambiguous. Germline lookup yields CDR1 MGHRA and CDR2 YSYEKL. The CDR3 sequence is 15 residues long. The ends were cut back, 1 base at V and 1 base at J, with 8 bases in the middle. CDR3 in DNA: TGCGCCAGCAGCCAAGTGAGCGAGAGCAATCAGCCCCAGCATTTT. It translates to CASSQVSESNQPQHF.

The chain employs TRBV28 and TRBJ2-1; 12 bases match TRBD2. The length of the CDR3 is 15 residues. The V and J ends lost 3 bases and 8 bases, in that order; junction bases with no gene match: 5. Germline-derived CDR1 and CDR2 are MDHEN and SYDVKM. CDR3 sequence (DNA): TGTGCCAGCAGTTTTCCGACTAGCGGGAGCGATGAGCAGTTCTTC. This encodes CASSFPTSGSDEQFF. The full variable domain, with the rest looked up from reference TRBV28 and TRBJ2-1, is DVKVTQSSRYLVKRTGEKVFLECVQDMDHENMFWYRQDPGLGLRLIYFSYDVKMKEKGDIPEGYSVSREKKERFSLILESASTNQTSMYLCASSFPTSGSDEQFFGPGTRLTVL.

The chain has TRBV4-3 and TRBJ2-1, with 10 bases fitting TRBD1. The CDR3 totals 15 residues. The germline CDR1 and CDR2 sequences are LGHNA and YSLEER. J lost 8 bases, V lost 5 bases, and 9 bases had no gene match. CDR3: CASSFRDRGFDEQFF. The DNA of the CDR3 is TGCGCCAGCAGCTTTCGGGACAGGGGATTCGATGAGCAGTTCTTC.

V gene TRBV2 combines with J gene TRBJ1-1; D is unresolved. V lost 7 bases and J lost 2, with 14 bases in between. The CDR3 spans 14 residues. CDR1 is SNHLY, CDR2 FYNNEI, per germline. In DNA form, the CDR3 reads TGTGCCAGCACCGAACGGCGGGGAAACACTGAAGCTTTCTTT. It yields the protein CASTERRGNTEAFF.

This chain links TRBV25-1 with TRBJ1-1; tentatively, D is TRBD1 (6 bases). The CDR3 loop spans 10 amino acids. Germline V gene sequence: CDR1 MGHDK, CDR2 SYGVNS. V was shortened by 6 bases and J by 11 bases, with 10 bases between the two germline ends. CDR3 residues: CASSQGRAFF. DNA of the CDR3: TGTGCCAGCAGCCAGGGGAGGGCTTTCTTT.

The chain links TRBV5-1 to TRBJ2-1; D is undetermined. The V gene's germline CDR1 is SGHRS and CDR2 YFSETQ. The ends were cut back, 2 bases at V and 7 bases at J, with 7 bases in the middle. This CDR3 has 12 residues. CDR3 in amino acids: CASSLLLNEQFF. CDR3 nucleotides: TGCGCCAGCAGCTTATTATTGAATGAGCAGTTCTTC.

This clone has a handful of counts. This chain uses TRBV18 with TRBJ2-7; no firm D call. The V gene's germline CDR1 is KGHSH and CDR2 LQKENI. This CDR3 has 14 residues. The V end lost 2 bases, the J end lost 2 bases, and 10 bases lay between the germline ends. The CDR3 protein is CASSPTRKTYEQYF. The CDR3 nucleotides read TGTGCCAGCTCACCAACGAGGAAAACCTACGAGCAGTACTTC.

V gene TRBV19 combines with J gene TRBJ1-2, with 8 bases aligning to TRBD1. The V segment lost 6 bases and the J segment 4 bases; nucleotides outside the gene matches: 10. The CDR3 consists of 15 residues. Germline-derived CDR1 and CDR2 are LNHDA and SQIVND (reference sequence). The CDR3 protein is CASRRTGGFAYGYTF. The CDR3 region has the DNA TGTGCCAGTAGAAGAACAGGGGGTTTCGCCTATGGCTACACCTTC.

The genes are TRBV4-3 and TRBJ1-6, with 7 bases aligning to TRBD1. Germline-derived CDR1 and CDR2 are LGHNA and YSLEER. The CDR3 totals 16 residues. V dropped 4 bases and J dropped 7; count of bases not matched to a gene: 10. The DNA for the CDR3 is TGCGCCAGCAGCCTTCAATTCCGGGACAGAAATTCACCCCTCCACTTT. Encoded protein: CASSLQFRDRNSPLHF.

This chain links TRBV5-6 with TRBJ2-7; no clear D. CDR3 length equals 11 residues. Germline CDR1 and CDR2: SGHDT and YYEEEE. V was trimmed by 3 bases and J by 6 bases, leaving 7 bases between them. CDR3 in DNA: TGTGCCAGCAGCTCTAGAGTCGAGCAGTACTTC. Protein: CASSSRVEQYF. Supplemented by reference TRBV5-6 and TRBJ2-7, the full variable domain reads DAGVTQSPTHLIKTRGQQVTLRCSPKSGHDTVSWYQQALGQGPQFIFQYYEEEERQRGNFPDRFSGHQFPNYSSELNVNALLLGDSALYLCASSSRVEQYFGPGTRLTVT.

This chain connects TRBV14 to TRBJ1-6; D is ambiguous. This CDR3 has 15 residues. Germline loops: CDR1 SGHDN, CDR2 FVKESK. V lost 1 base to trimming and J lost 6 bases, with 10 bases between them. The CDR3 sequence is CASSQVGQINSPLHF. The CDR3 DNA follows: TGTGCCAGCAGCCAAGTCGGCCAGATTAATTCACCCCTCCACTTT.

V usage is TRBV30 and J usage is TRBJ2-7, with a tentative D call TRBD1 (5 bases). The CDR3 sequence is 14 residues long. The germline CDR1 and CDR2 sequences are GTSNPN and SVGIG (reference sequence). Trimming stripped 1 base from V and 3 bases from J, with 13 bases between. The CDR3 bases are TGTGCCTGGAGTGGAGACAGCCCTATCTACGAGCAGTACTTC. It encodes CAWSGDSPIYEQYF.

The chain recombines TRBV10-3 with TRBJ1-6, with 9 bases matching TRBD1. The junction had 9 bases not matched to a gene; V was cut back by 2 bases and J by 10 bases. Germline V CDR1 and CDR2: ENHRY, SYGVKD. The CDR3 is 16 residues long. CDR3 in DNA: TGTGCCATCAGTGAGCTAAGGACAGGGGTAGGATCACCCCTCCACTTT. Its protein is CAISELRTGVGSPLHF.

V gene TRBV5-4 combines with J gene TRBJ2-7; TRBD2 might be the D (5 bases). The CDR3 is made up of 12 amino acids. V was trimmed by 3 bases and J by 4 bases, leaving 8 bases between them. Germline CDR1 SGHNT, CDR2 YYREEE (reference sequence). The CDR3: CASSYEGYEQYF. The CDR3 coding sequence is TGTGCCAGCAGCTATGAGGGATACGAGCAGTACTTC.